A single T cell receptor (beta chain) is shown here with its context. In its sample, this clonotype was seen many times. Its antigen remains undetermined. Qualities for individual bases were not recorded, and no much larger clone is one base off. Between the V and J ends, shortened by 2 bases and 9 bases respectively, the junction contains 14 bases. Including the terminal cysteine and phenylalanine, the CDR3 comprises 14 residues. The read is trimmed to its CDR3 DNA, 42 bases read in frame from base 1. The germline V gene encodes CDR1 SGHTA and CDR2 FQGNSA. This sample is drawn from a study of T cells in Graves' hyperthyroidism and ophthalmopathy (dated by TCRdb to between 2018 and 2021). Regarding the research as a whole: Peripheral blood samples were taken at the time of initial diagnosis, prior to any treatment. To identify distinguishing TCR V-J signatures, a discovery cohort of 100 or so patients was used, comprising roughly 45 with Graves' ophthalmopathy and approximately 58 with stable Graves' hyperthyroidism. Whether ophthalmopathy could be predicted prospectively was tested in an independent validation cohort made up of roughly 19 hyperthyroidism patients plus 17 patients who later progressed to ophthalmopathy. The approximately 90 discovery patients were randomly split 7:3 into training and test sets. Thyroid tissue and blood T-cell repertoires from about six Graves' hyperthyroidism patients were also compared in the study. Once sampling was done, hyperthyroidism patients were given methimazole at a starting dose of 30 mg daily, whereas ophthalmopathy patients were given high-dose intravenous methylprednisolone. The paper describes TCR Vbeta CDR3 sequencing of 135 peripheral blood samples, made up of approximately 40 ophthalmopathy patients, more than 70 hyperthyroidism patients and 17 progressor patients.

The TCR beta CDR3 regions were amplified from RNA transcripts. For the first round of RT-PCR on the TCR CDR3, the HTBI primer set was used together with the Qiagen OneStep RT-PCR kit. A second multiplex PCR round built the libraries, followed by size selection and purification. The libraries were sequenced on an Illumina HiSeq2000 using paired-end 100 bp reads. Concerning the study's data processing: SOAPnuke was used to process the raw data, throwing out any read that contained adapters or uncalled bases, had a mean Phred below 15, or lacked an exact constant-primer or identifier match. High-quality paired reads were merged using COPE v1.2.5, and each unique nucleotide sequence was defined as a clonotype. Clonotypes were aligned to IMGT TRBV, TRBD and TRBJ reference segments using MiTCR v1.1. Only V-J combinations with frequency above 0.0001, covering roughly 99% of repertoires, were analysed. A TCS score was defined as the ratio of F50 (clonal expansion) to E x V (chaos), with BLOSUM62-based TCRdist applied between CDR3 peptides within each V-J. Welch's t-statistics and random forest reduced around 520 V-J features to roughly 13, which were used in a naive Bayes classifier (R e1071). TCRdb reworked the public reads: Q25 trimming with fastp, MiXCR clone assembly, productive beta chains retained. Each entry merges the rows of one CDR3 protein and shows their most common DNA and genes. It is TCRdb's table, rather than the study itself, that gives the V and J calls and clone size. The sample records over 700,000 distinct CDR3 sequences, roughly 20% of which are singletons. The ten most abundant clones make up approximately 15% of the sample.

Hyperthyroidism patients were newly diagnosed, with disease duration under 2 months, and aged 18 to 65 years. The study excluded patients with uncontrolled infections, other autoimmune diseases, pregnancy or lactation. Diagnoses were based on clinical symptoms, serum thyroxine and TRAb, thyroid ultrasound and orbital computed tomography. Blood from progressor patients was collected at the time of first diagnosis with hyperthyroidism, before any ophthalmopathy symptoms had appeared. Ficoll-Paque density gradient centrifugation was used to isolate PBMCs from 10 ml of fresh peripheral blood. Patients classed as progressors first received a Graves' hyperthyroidism diagnosis and then went on to develop ophthalmopathy during follow-up. Total RNA was extracted with Trizol reagent, and quality was checked on an Agilent 2100 Bioanalyzer. General findings and caveats noted by the study authors: A 13 V-J signature model separated ophthalmopathy from stable hyperthyroidism, with approximately 87% sensitivity and roughly 84% specificity in cross-validation and 80%/75% in testing. No statistical method was used to set the sample size in advance, and investigators knew the group allocation. Most expanded thyroid clonotypes (frequency above 0.001) were also detected in blood, a finding suggesting that blood repertoires may reflect thyroid immune responses. In validation, progression to ophthalmopathy was predicted by the model with 70.59% sensitivity and just over 72% specificity, a median of around 6.5 months before onset.

Specimen: blood. The clonotype was recovered from a woman in her forties or fifties with Graves' hyperthyroidism that later progressed to Graves' ophthalmopathy. The chain joins TRBV7-2 to TRBJ2-1; a tentative D call is TRBD1 (5 bases match). The bases read TGTGCCAGCAGCTTAAGGCAGGACAAAAGTGAGCAGTTCTTC. Its translation is CASSLRQDKSEQFF.